This T cell receptor (beta chain) was retrieved from a study of CD8 T cells in Susac syndrome. The germline V and J ends were trimmed by 1 base and 6 bases, with 6 bases remaining between them. The CDR3 contains 12 residues. The germline gives CDR1 SGHAT, CDR2 FQNNGV. RNA, at roughly 0.5 to 1 ug, was reverse transcribed with random hexamers. MiXCR was run by TCRdb on the immunoSEQ multiplex PCR reads, yielding one entry per CDR3 protein. The sample lists roughly 150,000 distinct CDR3 sequences; roughly 95% were seen once. The origin of this receptor is a human donor with Susac syndrome. Sequencing input: CD4+ T cells from PBMCs. The V call is TRBV11-2, the J call TRBJ1-2; D ambiguous. For the CDR3, the DNA is TGTGCCAGCAGCTTAGGAGAGAATGGCTACACCTTC. Protein: CASSLGENGYTF.